In its sample, the clone carrying this T cell receptor beta chain was seen a few times. The antigen remains undetermined. The source of the sample is a study of T cell responses to AZD1222 COVID-19 vaccine. Study overall: The analysis combined second doses at about 4 or about 12 weeks. General study results and limits: Spike-specific TCR breadth and depth both grew after two AZD1222 doses. White British donors predominated, females outnumbered males, and clonal diversity was possibly underestimated.

V lost 11 bases and J lost 4, with 9 bases in between. CDR1 MNHEY and CDR2 SVGAGI come from the germline V gene. This CDR3 spans 11 amino acids. TCRdb's table, derived via immunoSEQ multiplex PCR, lists solely in-frame clones and lacks some. The profile shows under 200,000 clones, about nine tenths of them singletons. Material: peripheral blood, obtained on day 0 of AZD1222 vaccination. The receptor was derived from an adult in good health. The chain links TRBV6-5 to TRBJ1-3; D uncertain. The CDR3 loop reads CASQRGNTIYF. In DNA form, the CDR3 reads TGTGCCTCCCAGAGAGGAAACACCATATATTTT.